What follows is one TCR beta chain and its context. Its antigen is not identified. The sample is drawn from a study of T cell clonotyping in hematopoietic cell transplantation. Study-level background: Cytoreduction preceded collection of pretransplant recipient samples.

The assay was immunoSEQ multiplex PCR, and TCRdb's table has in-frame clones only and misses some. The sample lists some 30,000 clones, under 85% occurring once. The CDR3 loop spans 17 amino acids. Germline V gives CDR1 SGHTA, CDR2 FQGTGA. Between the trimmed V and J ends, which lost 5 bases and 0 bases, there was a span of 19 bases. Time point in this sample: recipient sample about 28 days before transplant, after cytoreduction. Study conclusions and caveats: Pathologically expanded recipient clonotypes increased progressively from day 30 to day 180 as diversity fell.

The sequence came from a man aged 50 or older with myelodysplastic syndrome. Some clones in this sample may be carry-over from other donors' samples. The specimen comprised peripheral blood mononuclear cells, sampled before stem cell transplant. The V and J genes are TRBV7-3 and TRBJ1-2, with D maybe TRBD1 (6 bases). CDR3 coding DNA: TGTGCCAGCAGCAAAGCGGGGGGCCTCAAAGCTAACTATGGCTACACCTTC. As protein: CASSKAGGLKANYGYTF.